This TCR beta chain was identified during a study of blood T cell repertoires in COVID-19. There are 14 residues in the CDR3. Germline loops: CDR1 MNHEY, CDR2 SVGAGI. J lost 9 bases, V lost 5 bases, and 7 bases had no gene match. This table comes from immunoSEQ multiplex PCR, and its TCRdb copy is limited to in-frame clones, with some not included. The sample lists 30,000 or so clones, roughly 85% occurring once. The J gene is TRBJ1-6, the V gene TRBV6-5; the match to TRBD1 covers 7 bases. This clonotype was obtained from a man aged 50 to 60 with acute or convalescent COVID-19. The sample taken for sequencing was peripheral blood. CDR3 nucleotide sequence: TGTGCCAGCAGTCATACAGGGGAGGCTTCACCCCTCCACTTT. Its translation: CASSHTGEASPLHF.